This TCR beta chain was sequenced during a study of regulatory T cells in long-lasting Graves disease. The time point here: newly diagnosed GD, antithyroid drugs for less than 3 months. There was RNA extracted from PBMCs, and the TCR library was made from it. This clonotype was seen many times. The J segment lost 3 bases and the V segment lost 1 base, leaving 3 bases of the junction unmatched. CDR3 size: 15 residues. Germline CDR1 is SGHTA and CDR2 is FQGTGA. Construction of the TCR beta libraries employed iRepertoire HTBI primers in conjunction with Arm-PCR of CDR3 regions. A single record per CDR3 protein comes from TCRdb applying MiXCR to the multiplex PCR reads. In the table there are about 450,000 distinct CDR3 sequences, roughly 15% of which are singletons. The sample was also linked to a second study, of T cells in Graves' hyperthyroidism and ophthalmopathy. That paper adds: Diagnoses rested on clinical symptoms, serum thyroxine and TRAb, thyroid ultrasound and orbital computed tomography.

This chain connects TRBV7-3 to TRBJ2-7, with 10 bases identical to TRBD2. Specimen: peripheral blood mononuclear cells (PBMCs), collected at new diagnosis, from a patient treated with antithyroid drugs. This clonotype was sampled from a woman in her forties or fifties with Graves disease. The CDR3 coding sequence is TGTGCCAGCAGCTTAAAACTAGCGGGAAACTACGAGCAGTACTTC. This codes for CASSLKLAGNYEQYF.